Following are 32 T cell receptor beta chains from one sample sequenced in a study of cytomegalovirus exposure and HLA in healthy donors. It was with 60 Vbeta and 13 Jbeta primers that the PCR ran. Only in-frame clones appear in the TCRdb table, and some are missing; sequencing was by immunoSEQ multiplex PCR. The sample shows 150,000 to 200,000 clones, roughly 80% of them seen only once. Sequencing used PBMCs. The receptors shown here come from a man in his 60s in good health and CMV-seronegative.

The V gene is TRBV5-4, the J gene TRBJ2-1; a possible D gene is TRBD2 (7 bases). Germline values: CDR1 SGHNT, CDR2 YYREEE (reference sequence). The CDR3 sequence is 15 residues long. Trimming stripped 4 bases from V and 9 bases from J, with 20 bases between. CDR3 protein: CASSTGGGEGVEQFF. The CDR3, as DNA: TGTGCCAGCAGCACCGGCGGCGGGGAGGGGGTTGAGCAGTTCTTC.

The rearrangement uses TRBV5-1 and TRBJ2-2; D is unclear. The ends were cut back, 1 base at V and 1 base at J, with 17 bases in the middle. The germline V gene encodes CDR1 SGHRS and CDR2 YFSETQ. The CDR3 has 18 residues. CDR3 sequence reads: CASSLPPLGSLNTGELFF. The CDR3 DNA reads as TGCGCCAGCAGCTTGCCTCCCCTGGGCAGCCTGAACACCGGGGAGCTGTTTTTT.

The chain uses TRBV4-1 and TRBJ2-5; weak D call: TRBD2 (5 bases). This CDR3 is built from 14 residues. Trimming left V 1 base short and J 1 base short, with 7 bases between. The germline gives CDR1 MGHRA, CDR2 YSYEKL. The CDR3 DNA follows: TGCGCCAGCAGCCAAGCGGGATTCCAAGAGACCCAGTACTTC. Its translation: CASSQAGFQETQYF.

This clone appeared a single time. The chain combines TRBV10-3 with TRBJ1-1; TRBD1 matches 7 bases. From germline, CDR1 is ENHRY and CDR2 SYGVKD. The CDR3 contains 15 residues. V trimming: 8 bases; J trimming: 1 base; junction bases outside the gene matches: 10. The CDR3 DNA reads TGTGCCATCGGCGACAGGGAGCTCGGGAACACTGAAGCTTTCTTT. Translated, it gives CAIGDRELGNTEAFF.

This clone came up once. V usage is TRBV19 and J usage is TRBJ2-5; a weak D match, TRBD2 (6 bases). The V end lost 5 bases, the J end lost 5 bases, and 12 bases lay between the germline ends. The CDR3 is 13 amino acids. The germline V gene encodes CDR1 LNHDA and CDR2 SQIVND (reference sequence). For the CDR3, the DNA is TGTGCCAGTAGTGGAGGGAAACGGGAGACCCAGTACTTC. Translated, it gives CASSGGKRETQYF.

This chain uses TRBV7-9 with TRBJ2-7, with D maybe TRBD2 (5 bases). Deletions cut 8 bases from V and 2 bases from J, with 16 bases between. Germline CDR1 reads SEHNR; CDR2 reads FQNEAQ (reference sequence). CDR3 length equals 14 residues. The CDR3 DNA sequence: TGTGCCAGCGGACCCGGGAACCCAACCTACGAGCAGTACTTC. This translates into CASGPGNPTYEQYF.

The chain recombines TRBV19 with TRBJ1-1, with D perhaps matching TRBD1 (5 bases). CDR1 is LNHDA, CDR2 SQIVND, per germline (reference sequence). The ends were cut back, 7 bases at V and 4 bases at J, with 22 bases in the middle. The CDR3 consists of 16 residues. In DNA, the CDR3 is TGTGCCAGTAAGAAGGCGGCGGGGCTAGAAGGCACTGAAGCTTTCTTT. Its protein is CASKKAAGLEGTEAFF.

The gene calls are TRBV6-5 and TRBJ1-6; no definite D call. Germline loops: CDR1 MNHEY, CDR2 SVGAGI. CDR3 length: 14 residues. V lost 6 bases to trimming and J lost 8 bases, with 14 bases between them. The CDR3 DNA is TGTGCCAGCAGCGGCGGGAGAGACGATTCACCCCTCCACTTT. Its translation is CASSGGRDDSPLHF.

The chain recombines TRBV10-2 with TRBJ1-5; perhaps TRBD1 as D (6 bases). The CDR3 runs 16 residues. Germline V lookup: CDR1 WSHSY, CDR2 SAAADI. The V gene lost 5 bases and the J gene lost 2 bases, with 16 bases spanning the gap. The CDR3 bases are TGCGCCAGCAGTAAAACAGGGACCCGAGGCAATCAGCCCCAGCATTTT. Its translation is CASSKTGTRGNQPQHF.

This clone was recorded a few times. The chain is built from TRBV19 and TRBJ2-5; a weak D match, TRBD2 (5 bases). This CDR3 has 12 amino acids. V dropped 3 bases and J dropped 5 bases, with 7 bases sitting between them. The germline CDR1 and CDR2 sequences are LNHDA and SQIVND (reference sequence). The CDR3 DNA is TGTGCCAGTAGTATGCGAGGGGAGACCCAGTACTTC. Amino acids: CASSMRGETQYF.

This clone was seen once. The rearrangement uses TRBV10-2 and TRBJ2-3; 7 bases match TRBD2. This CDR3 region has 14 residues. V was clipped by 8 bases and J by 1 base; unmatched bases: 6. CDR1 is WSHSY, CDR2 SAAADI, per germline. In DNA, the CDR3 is TGCGCCAGCCGGGAAGCGGGACGCACAGATACGCAGTATTTT. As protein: CASREAGRTDTQYF.

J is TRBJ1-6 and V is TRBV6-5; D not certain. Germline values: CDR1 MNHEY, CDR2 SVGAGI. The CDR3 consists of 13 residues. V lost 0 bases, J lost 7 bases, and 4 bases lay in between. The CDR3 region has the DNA TGTGCCAGCAGTTACTCGCAGAATTCACCCCTCCACTTT. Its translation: CASSYSQNSPLHF.

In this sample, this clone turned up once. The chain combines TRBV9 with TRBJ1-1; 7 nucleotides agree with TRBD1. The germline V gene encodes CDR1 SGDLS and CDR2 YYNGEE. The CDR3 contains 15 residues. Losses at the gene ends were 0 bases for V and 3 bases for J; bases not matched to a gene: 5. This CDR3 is CASSVASQGDTEAFF. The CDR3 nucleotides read TGTGCCAGCAGCGTAGCATCCCAGGGGGACACTGAAGCTTTCTTT.

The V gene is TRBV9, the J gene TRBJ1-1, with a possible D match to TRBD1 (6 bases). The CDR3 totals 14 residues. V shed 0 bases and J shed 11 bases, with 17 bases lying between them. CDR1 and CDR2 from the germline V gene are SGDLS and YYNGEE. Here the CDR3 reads CASSVEGGGGTAFF. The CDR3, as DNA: TGTGCCAGCAGCGTAGAGGGAGGGGGAGGTACGGCTTTCTTT.

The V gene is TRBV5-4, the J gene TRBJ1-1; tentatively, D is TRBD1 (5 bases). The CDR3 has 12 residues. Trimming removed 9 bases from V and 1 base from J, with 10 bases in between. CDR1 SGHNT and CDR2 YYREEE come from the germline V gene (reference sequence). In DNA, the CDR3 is TGTGCCACCGGAGACAGGAACACTGAAGCTTTCTTT. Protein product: CATGDRNTEAFF. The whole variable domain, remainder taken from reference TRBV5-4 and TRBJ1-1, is ETGVTQSPTHLIKTRGQQVTLRCSSQSGHNTVSWYQQALGQGPQFIFQYYREEENGRGNFPPRFSGLQFPNYSSELNVNALELDDSALYLCATGDRNTEAFFGQGTRLTVV.

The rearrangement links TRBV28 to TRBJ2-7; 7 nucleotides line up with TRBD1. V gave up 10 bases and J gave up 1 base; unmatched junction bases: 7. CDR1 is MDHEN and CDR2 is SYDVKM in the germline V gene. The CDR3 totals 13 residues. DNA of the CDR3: TGTGCCATCACTTCGGGACAGTCCTACGAGCAGTACTTC. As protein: CAITSGQSYEQYF.

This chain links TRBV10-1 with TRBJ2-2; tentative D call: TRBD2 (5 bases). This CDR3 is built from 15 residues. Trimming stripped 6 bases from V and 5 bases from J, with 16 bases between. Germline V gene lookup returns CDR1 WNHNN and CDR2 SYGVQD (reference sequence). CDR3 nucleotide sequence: TGCGCCAGCAGCGCCACTAGTATGGGGACCGGGGAGCTGTTTTTT. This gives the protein CASSATSMGTGELFF.

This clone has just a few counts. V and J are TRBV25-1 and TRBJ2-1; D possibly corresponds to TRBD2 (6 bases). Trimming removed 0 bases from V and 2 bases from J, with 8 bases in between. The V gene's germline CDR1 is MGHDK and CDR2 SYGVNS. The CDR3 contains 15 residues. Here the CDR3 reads CASSEYGSPYNEQFF. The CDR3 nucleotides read TGTGCCAGCAGTGAATACGGGAGCCCCTACAATGAGCAGTTCTTC.

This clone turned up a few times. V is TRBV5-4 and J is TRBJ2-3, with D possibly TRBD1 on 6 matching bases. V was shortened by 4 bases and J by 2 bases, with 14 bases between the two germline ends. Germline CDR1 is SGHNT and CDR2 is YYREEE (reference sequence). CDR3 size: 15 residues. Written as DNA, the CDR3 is TGTGCCAGCAGCCGCAGGGTGGGGGCCACAGATACGCAGTATTTT. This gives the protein CASSRRVGATDTQYF.

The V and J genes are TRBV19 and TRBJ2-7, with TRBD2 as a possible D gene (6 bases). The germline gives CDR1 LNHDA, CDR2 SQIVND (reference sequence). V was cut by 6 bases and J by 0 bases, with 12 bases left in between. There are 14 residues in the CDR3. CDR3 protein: CASSGSSSSYEQYF. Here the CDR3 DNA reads TGTGCCAGTAGCGGGAGTTCGAGCTCCTACGAGCAGTACTTC.

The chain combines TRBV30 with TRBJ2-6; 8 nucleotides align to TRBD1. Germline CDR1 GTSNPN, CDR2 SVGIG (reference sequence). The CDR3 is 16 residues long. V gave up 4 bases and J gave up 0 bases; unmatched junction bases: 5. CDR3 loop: CAWISQGASGANVLTF. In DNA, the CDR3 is TGTGCCTGGATATCCCAGGGGGCCTCTGGGGCCAACGTCCTGACTTTC.

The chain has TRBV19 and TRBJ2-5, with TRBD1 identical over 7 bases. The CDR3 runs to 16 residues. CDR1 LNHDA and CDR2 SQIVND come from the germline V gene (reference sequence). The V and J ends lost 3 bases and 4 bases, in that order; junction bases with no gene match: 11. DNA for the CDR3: TGTGCCAGTAGTATCCTGCCCACAGGGGTCGGAGAGACCCAGTACTTC. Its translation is CASSILPTGVGETQYF.

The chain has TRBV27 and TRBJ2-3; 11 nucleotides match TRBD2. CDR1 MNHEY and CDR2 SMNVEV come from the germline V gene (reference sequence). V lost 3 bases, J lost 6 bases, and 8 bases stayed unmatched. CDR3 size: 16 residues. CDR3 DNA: TGTGCCAGCAGTTTCCGGCTAGCGGGAGGCCCCGATACGCAGTATTTT. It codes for CASSFRLAGGPDTQYF.

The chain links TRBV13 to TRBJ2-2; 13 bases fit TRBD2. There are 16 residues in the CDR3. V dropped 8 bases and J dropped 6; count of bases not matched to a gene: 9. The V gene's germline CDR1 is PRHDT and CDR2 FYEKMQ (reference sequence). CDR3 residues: CASSGLAGARPGELFF. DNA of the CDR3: TGTGCCAGCTCAGGACTAGCGGGGGCCCGCCCCGGGGAGCTGTTTTTT.

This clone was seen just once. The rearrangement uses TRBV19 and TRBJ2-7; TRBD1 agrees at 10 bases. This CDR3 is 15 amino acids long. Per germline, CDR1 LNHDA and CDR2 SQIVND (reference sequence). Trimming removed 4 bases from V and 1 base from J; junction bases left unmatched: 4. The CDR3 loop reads CASSTGQGRSYEQYF. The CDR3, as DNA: TGTGCCAGTAGTACGGGACAGGGGCGTTCCTACGAGCAGTACTTC.

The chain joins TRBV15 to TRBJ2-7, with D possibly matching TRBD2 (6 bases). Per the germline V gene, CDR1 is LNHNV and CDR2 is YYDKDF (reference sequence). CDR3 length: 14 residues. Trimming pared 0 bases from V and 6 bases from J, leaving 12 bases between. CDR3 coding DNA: TGTGCCACCAGCAGAGATGGGTGGGGGGTCGAGCAGTACTTC. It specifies CATSRDGWGVEQYF.

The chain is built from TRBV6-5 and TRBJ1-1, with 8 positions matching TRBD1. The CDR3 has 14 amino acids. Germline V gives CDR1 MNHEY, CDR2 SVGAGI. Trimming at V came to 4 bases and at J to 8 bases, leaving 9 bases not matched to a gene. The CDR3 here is CASSSPGQGREAFF. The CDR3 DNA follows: TGTGCCAGCAGTTCCCCCGGACAGGGTCGGGAAGCTTTCTTT.

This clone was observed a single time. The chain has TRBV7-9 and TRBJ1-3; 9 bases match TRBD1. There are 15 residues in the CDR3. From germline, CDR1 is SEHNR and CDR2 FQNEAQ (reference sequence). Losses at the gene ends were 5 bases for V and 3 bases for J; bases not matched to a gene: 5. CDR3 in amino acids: CASSQGQGDGNTIYF. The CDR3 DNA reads TGTGCCAGCAGCCAGGGACAGGGAGATGGAAACACCATATATTTT. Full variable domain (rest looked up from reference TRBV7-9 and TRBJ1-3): DTGVSQNPRHKITKRGQNVTFRCDPISEHNRLYWYRQTLGQGPEFLTYFQNEAQLEKSRLLSDRFSAERPKGSFSTLEIQRTEQGDSAMYLCASSQGQGDGNTIYFGEGSWLTVV.

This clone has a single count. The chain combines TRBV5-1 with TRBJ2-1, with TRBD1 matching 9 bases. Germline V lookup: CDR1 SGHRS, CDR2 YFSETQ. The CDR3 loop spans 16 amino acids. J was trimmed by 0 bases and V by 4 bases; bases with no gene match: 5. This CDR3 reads CASSDGQGSSYNEQFF. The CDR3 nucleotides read TGCGCCAGCAGCGACGGACAGGGGAGCTCCTACAATGAGCAGTTCTTC. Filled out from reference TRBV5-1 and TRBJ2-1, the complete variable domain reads KAGVTQTPRYLIKTRGQQVTLSCSPISGHRSVSWYQQTPGQGLQFLFEYFSETQRNKGNFPGRFSGRQFSNSRSEMNVSTLELGDSALYLCASSDGQGSSYNEQFFGPGTRLTVL.

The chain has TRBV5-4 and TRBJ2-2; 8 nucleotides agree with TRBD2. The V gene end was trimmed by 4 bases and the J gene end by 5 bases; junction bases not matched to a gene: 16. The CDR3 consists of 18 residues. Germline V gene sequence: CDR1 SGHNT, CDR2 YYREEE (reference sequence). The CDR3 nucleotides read TGTGCCAGCAGCCCCCACGGAGGCGGGGGGCTTAATACCGGGGAGCTGTTTTTT. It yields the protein CASSPHGGGGLNTGELFF.

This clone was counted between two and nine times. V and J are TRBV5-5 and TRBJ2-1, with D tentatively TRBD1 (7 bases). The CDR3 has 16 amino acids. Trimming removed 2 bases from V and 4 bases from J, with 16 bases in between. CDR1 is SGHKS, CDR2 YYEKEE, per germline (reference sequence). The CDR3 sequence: CASSFSAGGGYNEQFF. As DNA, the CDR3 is TGTGCCAGCAGCTTTTCGGCAGGGGGAGGATACAATGAGCAGTTCTTC. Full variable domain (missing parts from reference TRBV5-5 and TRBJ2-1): DAGVTQSPTHLIKTRGQQVTLRCSPISGHKSVSWYQQVLGQGPQFIFQYYEKEERGRGNFPDRFSARQFPNYSSELNVNALLLGDSALYLCASSFSAGGGYNEQFFGPGTRLTVL.

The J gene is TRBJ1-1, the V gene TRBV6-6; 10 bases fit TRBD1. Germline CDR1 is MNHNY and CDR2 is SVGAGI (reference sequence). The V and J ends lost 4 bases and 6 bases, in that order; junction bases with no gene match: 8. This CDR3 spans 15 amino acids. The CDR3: CASSFQTGGLPEAFF. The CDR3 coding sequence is TGTGCCAGCAGTTTCCAGACAGGGGGCTTGCCTGAAGCTTTCTTT.